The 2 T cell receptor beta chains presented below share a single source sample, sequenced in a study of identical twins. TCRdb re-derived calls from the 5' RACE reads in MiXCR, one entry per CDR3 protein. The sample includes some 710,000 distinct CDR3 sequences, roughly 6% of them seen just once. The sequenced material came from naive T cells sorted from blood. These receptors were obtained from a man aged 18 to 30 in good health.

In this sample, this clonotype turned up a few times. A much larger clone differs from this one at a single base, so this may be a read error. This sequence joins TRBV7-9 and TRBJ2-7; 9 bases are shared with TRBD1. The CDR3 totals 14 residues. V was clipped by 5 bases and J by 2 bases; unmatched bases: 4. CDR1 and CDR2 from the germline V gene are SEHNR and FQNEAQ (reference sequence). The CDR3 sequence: CASSARTGAYEQYF. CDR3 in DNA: TGTGCCAGCAGCGCTCGGACAGGGGCCTACGAGCAGTACTTC.

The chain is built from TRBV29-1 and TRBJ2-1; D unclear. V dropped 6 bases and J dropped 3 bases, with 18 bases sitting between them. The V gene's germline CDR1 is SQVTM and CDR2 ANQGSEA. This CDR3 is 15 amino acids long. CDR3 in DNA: TGCAGCGTCGAAAGAAGGACGGACGTCTACAATGAGCAGTTCTTC. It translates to CSVERRTDVYNEQFF.